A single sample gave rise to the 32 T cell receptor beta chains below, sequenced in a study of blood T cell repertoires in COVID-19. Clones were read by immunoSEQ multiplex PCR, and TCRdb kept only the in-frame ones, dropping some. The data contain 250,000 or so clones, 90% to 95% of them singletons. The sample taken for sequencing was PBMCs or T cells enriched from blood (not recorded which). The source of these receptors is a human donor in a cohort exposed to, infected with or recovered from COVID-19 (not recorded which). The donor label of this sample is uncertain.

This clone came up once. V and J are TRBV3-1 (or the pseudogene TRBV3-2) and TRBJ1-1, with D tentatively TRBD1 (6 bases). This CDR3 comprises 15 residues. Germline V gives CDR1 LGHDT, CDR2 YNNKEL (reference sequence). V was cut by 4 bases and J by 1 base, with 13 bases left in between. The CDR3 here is CASSPLTGQNTEAFF. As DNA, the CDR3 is TGTGCCAGCAGCCCTCTGACAGGACAGAACACTGAAGCTTTCTTT.

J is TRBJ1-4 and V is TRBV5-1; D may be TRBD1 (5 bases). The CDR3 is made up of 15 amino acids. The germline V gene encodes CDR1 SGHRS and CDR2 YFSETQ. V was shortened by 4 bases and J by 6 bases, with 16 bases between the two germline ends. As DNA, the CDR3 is TGCGCCAGCAGCCCTACGGGGCGGAGGGATGAAAAACTGTTTTTT. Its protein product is CASSPTGRRDEKLFF.

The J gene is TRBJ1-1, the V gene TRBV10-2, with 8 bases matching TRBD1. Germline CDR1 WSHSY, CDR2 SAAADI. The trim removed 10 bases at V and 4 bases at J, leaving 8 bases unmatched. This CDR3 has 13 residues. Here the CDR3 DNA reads TGCGCCATTACCAGGGGGCGCGGCACTGAAGCTTTCTTT. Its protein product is CAITRGRGTEAFF.

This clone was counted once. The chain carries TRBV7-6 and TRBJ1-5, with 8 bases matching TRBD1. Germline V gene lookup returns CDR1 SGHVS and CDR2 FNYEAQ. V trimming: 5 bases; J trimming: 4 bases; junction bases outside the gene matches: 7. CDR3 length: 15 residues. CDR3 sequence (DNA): TGTGCCAGCAGCCCGGCAGGGGGCTCTAATCAGCCCCAGCATTTT. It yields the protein CASSPAGGSNQPQHF.

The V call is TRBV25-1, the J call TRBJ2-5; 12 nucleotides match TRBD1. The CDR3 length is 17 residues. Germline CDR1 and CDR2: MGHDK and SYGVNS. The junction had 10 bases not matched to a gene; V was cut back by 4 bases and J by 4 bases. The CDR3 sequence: CASSATPGQGAGETQYF. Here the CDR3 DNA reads TGTGCCAGCAGTGCGACACCGGGACAGGGGGCCGGAGAGACCCAGTACTTC.

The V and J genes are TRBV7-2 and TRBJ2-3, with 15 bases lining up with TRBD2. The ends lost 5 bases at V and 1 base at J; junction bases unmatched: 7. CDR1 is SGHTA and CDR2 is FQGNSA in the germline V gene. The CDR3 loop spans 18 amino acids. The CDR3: CASSHGLAGGPGTDTQYF. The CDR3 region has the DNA TGTGCCAGCAGCCATGGACTAGCGGGGGGGCCGGGCACAGATACGCAGTATTTT.

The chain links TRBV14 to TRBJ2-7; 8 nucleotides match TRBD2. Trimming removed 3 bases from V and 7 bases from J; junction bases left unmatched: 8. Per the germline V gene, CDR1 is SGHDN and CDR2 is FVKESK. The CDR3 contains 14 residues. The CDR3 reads CASSHTGGSLEQYF. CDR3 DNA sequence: TGTGCCAGCAGCCACACGGGGGGGTCCTTGGAGCAGTACTTC.

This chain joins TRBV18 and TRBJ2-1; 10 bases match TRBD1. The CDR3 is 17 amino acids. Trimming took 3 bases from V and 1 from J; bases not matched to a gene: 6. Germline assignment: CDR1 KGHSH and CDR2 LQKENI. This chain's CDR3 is CASSPGGQGFSYNEQFF. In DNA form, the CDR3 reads TGTGCCAGCTCACCGGGGGGACAGGGGTTTTCCTACAATGAGCAGTTCTTC.

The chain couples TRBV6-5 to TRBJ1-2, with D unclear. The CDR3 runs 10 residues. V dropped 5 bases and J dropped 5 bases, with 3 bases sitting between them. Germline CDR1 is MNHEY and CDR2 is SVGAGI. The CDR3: CASSRYGYTF. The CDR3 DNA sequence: TGTGCCAGCAGTCGGTATGGCTACACCTTC.

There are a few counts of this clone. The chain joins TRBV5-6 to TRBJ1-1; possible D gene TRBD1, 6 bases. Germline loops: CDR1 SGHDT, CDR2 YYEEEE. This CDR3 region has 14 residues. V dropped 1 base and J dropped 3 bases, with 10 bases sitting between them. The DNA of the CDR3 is TGTGCCAGCAGCTTGCCAGGGGCGGACACTGAAGCTTTCTTT. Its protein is CASSLPGADTEAFF.

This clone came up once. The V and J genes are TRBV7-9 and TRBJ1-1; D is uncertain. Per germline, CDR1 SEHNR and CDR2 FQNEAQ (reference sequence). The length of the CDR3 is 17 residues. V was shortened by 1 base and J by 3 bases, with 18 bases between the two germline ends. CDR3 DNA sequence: TGTGCCAGCAGCTTAGTAAGGATGTCCGGGAGGCACACTGAAGCTTTCTTT. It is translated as CASSLVRMSGRHTEAFF.

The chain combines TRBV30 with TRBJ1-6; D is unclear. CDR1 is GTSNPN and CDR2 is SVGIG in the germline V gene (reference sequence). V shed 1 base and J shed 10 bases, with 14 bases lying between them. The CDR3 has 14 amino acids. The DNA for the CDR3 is TGTGCCTGGAGTGAGGTATTCGGGAAATCACCCCTCCACTTT. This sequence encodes CAWSEVFGKSPLHF.

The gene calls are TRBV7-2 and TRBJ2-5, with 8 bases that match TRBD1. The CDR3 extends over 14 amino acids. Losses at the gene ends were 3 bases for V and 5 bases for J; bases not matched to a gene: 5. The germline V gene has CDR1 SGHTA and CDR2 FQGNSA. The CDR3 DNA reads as TGTGCCAGCAGCTTGACAGGGGATGCGGAGACCCAGTACTTC. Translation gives CASSLTGDAETQYF.

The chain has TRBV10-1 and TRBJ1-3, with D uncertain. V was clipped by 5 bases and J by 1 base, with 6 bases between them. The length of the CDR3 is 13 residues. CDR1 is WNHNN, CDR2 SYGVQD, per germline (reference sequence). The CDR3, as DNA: TGCGCCAGCAGTCCCGCGTCTGGAAACACCATATATTTT. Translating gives CASSPASGNTIYF.

The CDR3 sequence: CASSEFTSGVGANVLTF. The CDR3 region has the DNA TGTGCCAGCAGCGAGTTCACCTCAGGGGTCGGGGCCAACGTCCTGACTTTC. This sequence joins TRBV5-4 and TRBJ2-6, with D perhaps matching TRBD1 (6 bases). The germline CDR1 and CDR2 sequences are SGHNT and YYREEE (reference sequence). V gave up 4 bases and J gave up 4 bases, with 18 bases separating them. The CDR3 length is 17 residues.

The CDR3, as DNA: TGCGCCAGCAGCCTCACCTGGCTAGCGGGGCAGTATTTT. Its protein is CASSLTWLAGQYF. The chain links TRBV5-1 to TRBJ2-3; TRBD2 agrees at 8 bases. CDR1 is SGHRS and CDR2 is YFSETQ in the germline V gene. V lost 4 bases and J lost 11; bases outside the gene matches: 9. The CDR3 is 13 residues long.

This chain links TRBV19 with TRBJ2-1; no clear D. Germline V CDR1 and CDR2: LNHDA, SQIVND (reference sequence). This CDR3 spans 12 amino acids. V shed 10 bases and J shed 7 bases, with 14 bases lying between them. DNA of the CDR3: TGTGCCACTGACTCATTCGGGAATGAGCAGTTCTTC. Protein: CATDSFGNEQFF.

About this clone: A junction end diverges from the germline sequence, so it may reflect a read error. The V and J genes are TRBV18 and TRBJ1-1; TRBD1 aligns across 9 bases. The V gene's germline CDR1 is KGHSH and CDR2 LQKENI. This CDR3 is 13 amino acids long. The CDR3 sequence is CASSPRQGAEAFF. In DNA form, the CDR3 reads TGTGCCAGCTCCCCACGACAGGGGGCTGAAGCTTTCTTT. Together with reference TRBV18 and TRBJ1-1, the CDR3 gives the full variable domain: NAGVMQNPRHLVRRRGQEARLRCSPMKGHSHVYWYRQLPEEGLKFMVYLQKENIIDESGMPKERFSAEFPKEGPSILRIQQVVRGDSAAYFCASSPRQGAEAFFGQGTRLTVV.

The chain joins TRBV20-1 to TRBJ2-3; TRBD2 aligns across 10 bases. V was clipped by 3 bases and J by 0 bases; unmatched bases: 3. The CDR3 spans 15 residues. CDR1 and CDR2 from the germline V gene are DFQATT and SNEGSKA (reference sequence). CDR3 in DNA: TGCAGTGCTAGTGCTAGCGGGGGTAGCACAGATACGCAGTATTTT. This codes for CSASASGGSTDTQYF.

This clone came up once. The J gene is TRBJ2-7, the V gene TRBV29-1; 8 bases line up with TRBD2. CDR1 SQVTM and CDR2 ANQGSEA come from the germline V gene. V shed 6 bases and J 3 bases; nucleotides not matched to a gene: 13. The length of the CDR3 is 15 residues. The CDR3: CSVHRARGVYYEQYF. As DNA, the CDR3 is TGCAGCGTACACCGGGCGCGGGGGGTATACTACGAGCAGTACTTC.

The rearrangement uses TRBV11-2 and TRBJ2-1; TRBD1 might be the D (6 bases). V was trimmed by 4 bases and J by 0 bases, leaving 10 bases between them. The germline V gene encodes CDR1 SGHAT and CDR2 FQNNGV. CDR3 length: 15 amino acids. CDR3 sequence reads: CASSSTGISYNEQFF. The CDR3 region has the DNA TGTGCCAGCAGCTCTACAGGGATCTCCTACAATGAGCAGTTCTTC.

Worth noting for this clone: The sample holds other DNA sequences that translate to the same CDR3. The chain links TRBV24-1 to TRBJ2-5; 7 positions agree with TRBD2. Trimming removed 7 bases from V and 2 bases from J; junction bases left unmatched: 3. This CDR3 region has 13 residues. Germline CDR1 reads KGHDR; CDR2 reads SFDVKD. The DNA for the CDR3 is TGTGCCACCAGCCCCGGGGGGCAAGAGACCCAGTACTTC. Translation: CATSPGGQETQYF.

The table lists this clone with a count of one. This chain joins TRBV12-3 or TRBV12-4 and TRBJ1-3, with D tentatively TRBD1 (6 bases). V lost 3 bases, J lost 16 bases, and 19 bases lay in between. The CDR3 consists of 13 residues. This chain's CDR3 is CASSLKAGLRGYF. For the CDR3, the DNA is TGTGCCAGCAGTTTGAAGGCAGGTCTTAGGGGGTATTTT.

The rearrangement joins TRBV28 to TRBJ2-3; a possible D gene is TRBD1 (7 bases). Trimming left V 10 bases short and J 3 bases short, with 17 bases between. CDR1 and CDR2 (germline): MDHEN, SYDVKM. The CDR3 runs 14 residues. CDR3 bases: TGTGCCACCGACAGGGAGGCAGGGACAGATACGCAGTATTTT. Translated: CATDREAGTDTQYF.

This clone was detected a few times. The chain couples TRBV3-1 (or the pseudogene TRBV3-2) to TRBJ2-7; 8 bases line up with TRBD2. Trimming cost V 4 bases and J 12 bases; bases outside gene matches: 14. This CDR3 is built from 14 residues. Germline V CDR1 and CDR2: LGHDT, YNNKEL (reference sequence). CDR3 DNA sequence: TGTGCCAGCAGCCCCATCTTCTCCGGGACTAGTCTGTACTTC. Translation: CASSPIFSGTSLYF.

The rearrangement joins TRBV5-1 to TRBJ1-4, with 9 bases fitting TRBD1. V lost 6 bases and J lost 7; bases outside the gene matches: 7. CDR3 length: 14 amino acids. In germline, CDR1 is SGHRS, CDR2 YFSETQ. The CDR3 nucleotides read TGCGCCAGCACGGCGGACAGGGGACCTGAAAAACTGTTTTTT. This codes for CASTADRGPEKLFF.

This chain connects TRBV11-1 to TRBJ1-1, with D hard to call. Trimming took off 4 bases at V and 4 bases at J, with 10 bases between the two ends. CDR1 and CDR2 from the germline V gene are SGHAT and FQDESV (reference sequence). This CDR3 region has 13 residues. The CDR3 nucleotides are TGTGCCAGCAGCTATCGTCGGGGCACTGAAGCTTTCTTT. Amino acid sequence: CASSYRRGTEAFF.

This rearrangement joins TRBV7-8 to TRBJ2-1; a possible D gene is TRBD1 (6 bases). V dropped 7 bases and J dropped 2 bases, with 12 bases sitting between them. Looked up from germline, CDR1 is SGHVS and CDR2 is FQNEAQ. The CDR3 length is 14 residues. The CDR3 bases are TGTGCCAGCATTTACAGGGACGCCTACAATGAGCAGTTCTTC. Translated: CASIYRDAYNEQFF.

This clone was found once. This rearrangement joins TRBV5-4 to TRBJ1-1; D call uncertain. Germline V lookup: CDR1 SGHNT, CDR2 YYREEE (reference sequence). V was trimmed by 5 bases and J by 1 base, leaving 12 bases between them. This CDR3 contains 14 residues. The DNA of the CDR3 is TGTGCCAGCAGTACCCAAACAGAGAACACTGAAGCTTTCTTT. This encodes CASSTQTENTEAFF.

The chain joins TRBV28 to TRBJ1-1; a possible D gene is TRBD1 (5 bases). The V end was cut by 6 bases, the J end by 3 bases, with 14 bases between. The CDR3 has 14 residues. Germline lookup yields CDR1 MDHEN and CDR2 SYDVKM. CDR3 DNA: TGTGCCAGCAGCAACGGGAGAGGGGACACTGAAGCTTTCTTT. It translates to CASSNGRGDTEAFF.

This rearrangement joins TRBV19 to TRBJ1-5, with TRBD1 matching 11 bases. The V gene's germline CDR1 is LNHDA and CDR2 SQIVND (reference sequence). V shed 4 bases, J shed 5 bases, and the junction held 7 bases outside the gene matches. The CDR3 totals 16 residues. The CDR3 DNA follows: TGTGCCAGTAGTACCTCCCGGACAGGGGGCCATCAGCCCCAGCATTTT. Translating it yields CASSTSRTGGHQPQHF.

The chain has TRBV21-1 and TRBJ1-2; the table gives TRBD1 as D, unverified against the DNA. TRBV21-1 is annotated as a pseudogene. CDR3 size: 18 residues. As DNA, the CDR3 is TGTGCCAGCAGCGCGCTCCGGGACAGGGGGCCACAGCTGGATGGCTACACCTTC. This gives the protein CASSALRDRGPQLDGYTF.